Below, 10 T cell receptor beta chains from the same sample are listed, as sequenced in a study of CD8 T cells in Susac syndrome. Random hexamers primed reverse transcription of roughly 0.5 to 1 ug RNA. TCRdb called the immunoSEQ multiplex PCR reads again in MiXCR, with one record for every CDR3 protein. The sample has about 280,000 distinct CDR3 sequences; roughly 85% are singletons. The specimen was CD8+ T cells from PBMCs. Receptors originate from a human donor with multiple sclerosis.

The CDR3 coding sequence is TGTGCCAGCTATGGGAGGGGAGGGCCGAACACTGAAGCTTTCTTT. It translates to CASYGRGGPNTEAFF. The rearrangement joins TRBV27 to TRBJ1-1, with a tentative D call TRBD1 (5 bases). Germline-derived CDR1 and CDR2 are MNHEY and SMNVEV (reference sequence). Trimming removed 8 bases at V and 1 base at J, with 17 bases between. The CDR3 sequence is 15 residues long.

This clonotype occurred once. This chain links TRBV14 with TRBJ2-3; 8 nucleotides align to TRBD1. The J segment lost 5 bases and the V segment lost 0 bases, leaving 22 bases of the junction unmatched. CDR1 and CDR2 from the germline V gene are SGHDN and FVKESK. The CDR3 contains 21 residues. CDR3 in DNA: TGTGCCAGCAGCCAAGATTATCCAAGGACAGGGTATTTTGGGATTCAAGATACGCAGTATTTT. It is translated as CASSQDYPRTGYFGIQDTQYF.

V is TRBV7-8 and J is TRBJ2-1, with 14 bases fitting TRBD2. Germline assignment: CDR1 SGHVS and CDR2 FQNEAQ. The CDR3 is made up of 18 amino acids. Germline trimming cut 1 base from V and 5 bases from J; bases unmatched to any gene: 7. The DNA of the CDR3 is TGTGCCAGCAGCTTAGGACTAGCGGGGGGGTCGCTGAACAATGAGCAGTTCTTC. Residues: CASSLGLAGGSLNNEQFF.

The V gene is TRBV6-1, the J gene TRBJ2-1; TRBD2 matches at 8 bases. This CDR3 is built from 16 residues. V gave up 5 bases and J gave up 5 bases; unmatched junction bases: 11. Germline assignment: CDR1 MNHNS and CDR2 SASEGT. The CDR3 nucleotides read TGTGCCAGCAGTATCCCCCTAGCGGGCCCCCACAATGAGCAGTTCTTC. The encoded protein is CASSIPLAGPHNEQFF.

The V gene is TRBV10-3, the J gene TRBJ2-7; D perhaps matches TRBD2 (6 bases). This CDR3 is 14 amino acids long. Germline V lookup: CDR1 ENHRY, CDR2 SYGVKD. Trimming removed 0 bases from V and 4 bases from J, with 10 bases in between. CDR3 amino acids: CAISESSGEYEQYF. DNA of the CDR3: TGTGCCATCAGTGAGTCGTCGGGAGAGTACGAGCAGTACTTC.

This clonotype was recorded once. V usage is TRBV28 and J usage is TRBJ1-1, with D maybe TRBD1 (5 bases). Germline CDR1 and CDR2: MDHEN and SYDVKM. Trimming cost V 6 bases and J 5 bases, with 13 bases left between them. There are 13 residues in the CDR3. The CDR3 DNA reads TGTGCCAGCAGCCGCATCCAGGGTACTGAAGCTTTCTTT. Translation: CASSRIQGTEAFF.

The CDR3 protein is CASSSGTENRRAEAFF. The CDR3 DNA sequence: TGTGCCAGCAGCTCCGGGACAGAGAATCGGAGGGCTGAAGCTTTCTTT. This chain joins TRBV5-4 and TRBJ1-1, with TRBD1 matching over 7 bases. The CDR3 runs 16 residues. Unmatched junction bases numbered 14, after V lost 3 bases and J lost 6 bases. Germline CDR1 is SGHNT and CDR2 is YYREEE (reference sequence).

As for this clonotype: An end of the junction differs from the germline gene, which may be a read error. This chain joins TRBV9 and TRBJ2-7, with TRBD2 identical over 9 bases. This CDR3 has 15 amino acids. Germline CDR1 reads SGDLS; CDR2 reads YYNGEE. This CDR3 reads CASSASSGSRSEQHF. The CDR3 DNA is TGTGCCAGCAGTGCCAGTAGCGGGAGTCGATCCGAGCAGCACTTC.

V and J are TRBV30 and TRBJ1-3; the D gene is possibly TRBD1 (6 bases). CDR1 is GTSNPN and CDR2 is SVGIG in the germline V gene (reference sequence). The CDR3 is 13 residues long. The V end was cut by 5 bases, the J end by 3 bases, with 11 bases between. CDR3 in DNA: TGTGCCTGGGATAGGGACATTGGAAACACCATATATTTT. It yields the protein CAWDRDIGNTIYF.

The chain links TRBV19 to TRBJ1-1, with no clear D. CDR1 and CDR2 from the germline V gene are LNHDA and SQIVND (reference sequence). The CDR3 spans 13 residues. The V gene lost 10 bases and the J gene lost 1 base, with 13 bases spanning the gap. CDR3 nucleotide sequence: TGTGCCACCGGTAGGGCAGGGAACACTGAAGCTTTCTTT. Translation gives CATGRAGNTEAFF.